The 10 T cell receptor beta chains listed next were all sequenced from one sample in a study of response to subunit inactivated influenza vaccine. Using its own MiXCR run on the RT-PCR reads, TCRdb lists one record per CDR3 protein. Of approximately 520,000 distinct CDR3 sequences in the sample, about 25% were seen once. The sequences come from CD4+ T cells sorted from PBMCs, collected about 5 days after vaccination. These receptors were taken from a man aged 45 to 65 who received an inactivated influenza vaccine.

The chain is built from TRBV18 and TRBJ2-6; D unclear. The CDR3 totals 17 residues. Germline values: CDR1 KGHSH, CDR2 LQKENI. Trimming shortened V by 5 bases and J by 0 bases, and 14 bases separated the two germline ends. The CDR3 DNA reads TGTGCCAGCTCATCGGCAACCATGAACTCTGGGGCCAACGTCCTGACTTTC. It is translated as CASSSATMNSGANVLTF.

This chain joins TRBV10-3 and TRBJ2-2, with a weak D call TRBD1 (6 bases). There are 14 residues in the CDR3. CDR1 is ENHRY, CDR2 SYGVKD, per germline. The V gene lost 7 bases and the J gene lost 5 bases, with 14 bases spanning the gap. CDR3 region: CAITEQGRTGELFF. In DNA form, the CDR3 reads TGTGCCATCACTGAACAGGGAAGGACCGGGGAGCTGTTTTTT.

This clonotype was detected many times. The chain employs TRBV20-1 and TRBJ2-1; possibly TRBD2 for D (6 bases). CDR1 and CDR2 (germline): DFQATT, SNEGSKA (reference sequence). This CDR3 contains 15 residues. Trimming stripped 6 bases from V and 4 bases from J, with 19 bases between. CDR3 bases: TGCAGTGCAAAGACCCCGGGACTCCGATACAATGAGCAGTTCTTC. It encodes CSAKTPGLRYNEQFF.

The chain has TRBV28 and TRBJ2-2, with D perhaps matching TRBD1 or TRBD2 (6 bases each). The CDR3 has 15 amino acids. Trimming left V 6 bases short and J 4 bases short, with 15 bases between. Germline CDR1 and CDR2: MDHEN and SYDVKM. The CDR3 sequence: CASSNGGHLTGELFF. The CDR3 DNA reads TGTGCCAGCAGCAACGGGGGACATCTCACCGGGGAGCTGTTTTTT.

This clonotype was recorded a few times. The chain couples TRBV20-1 to TRBJ2-5, with 7 bases aligning to TRBD1. The CDR3 runs 15 residues. Germline trimming cut 1 base from V and 5 bases from J; bases unmatched to any gene: 10. Germline V gene sequence: CDR1 DFQATT, CDR2 SNEGSKA (reference sequence). As DNA, the CDR3 is TGCAGTGCTAGAGCCCTCACGACAGGGTCGGAGACCCAGTACTTC. It is translated as CSARALTTGSETQYF.

The V gene is TRBV9, the J gene TRBJ2-5; 7 nucleotides align to TRBD2. V shed 0 bases and J 5 bases; nucleotides not matched to a gene: 13. Germline V lookup: CDR1 SGDLS, CDR2 YYNGEE. This CDR3 is built from 17 residues. The CDR3 spells CASSVAPSAGVGETQYF. The CDR3 nucleotides read TGTGCCAGCAGCGTAGCCCCTAGCGCGGGAGTCGGTGAGACCCAGTACTTC.

This clonotype was observed a handful of times. The chain employs TRBV15 and TRBJ1-1, with D maybe TRBD1 (6 bases). Germline V CDR1 and CDR2: LNHNV, YYDKDF (reference sequence). Deletions cut 1 base from V and 6 bases from J, with 18 bases between. CDR3 size: 16 residues. Here the CDR3 reads CATSRGGQGKRSEAFF. CDR3 DNA sequence: TGTGCCACCAGCAGAGGCGGTCAGGGGAAACGCTCTGAAGCTTTCTTT.

This clonotype was seen only once. This chain connects TRBV20-1 to TRBJ2-6; D is uncertain. This CDR3 is 14 amino acids long. The germline gives CDR1 DFQATT, CDR2 SNEGSKA (reference sequence). Trimming pared 4 bases from V and 1 base from J, leaving 8 bases between. The DNA for the CDR3 is TGCAGTGCTACGAACCCATCTGGGGCCAACGTCCTGACTTTC. It encodes CSATNPSGANVLTF.

Only a few counts were recorded for this clonotype. J is TRBJ2-1 and V is TRBV20-1; D remains unclear. CDR3 size: 11 residues. V lost 5 bases and J lost 9, with 11 bases in between. Germline loops: CDR1 DFQATT, CDR2 SNEGSKA (reference sequence). The CDR3 here is CSAFTLGEQFF. CDR3 DNA sequence: TGCAGTGCTTTTACCTTGGGTGAGCAGTTCTTC.

This rearrangement joins TRBV29-1 to TRBJ2-2; D remains ambiguous. Trimming removed 4 bases from V and 6 bases from J, with 6 bases in between. CDR3 length: 11 residues. Germline lookup yields CDR1 SQVTM and CDR2 ANQGSEA. CDR3: CSVVGSGELFF. The CDR3 region has the DNA TGCAGCGTTGTAGGGTCCGGGGAGCTGTTTTTT.